This T cell receptor (beta chain) was retrieved from a study of cytotoxic CD8 clonotypes in ibrutinib-treated CLL. About the research overall: The study included 11 relapsed/refractory and over 14 treatment-naive patients; about 17 had IGHV unmutated disease. There were, on average, nearly 260,000 productive templates and tens of thousands of productive rearrangements per sample. Response samples came after a median around twelve months of treatment, range 6 to 36.

The CDR3 consists of 14 residues. The V and J ends lost 4 bases and 3 bases, in that order; junction bases with no gene match: 5. Per germline, CDR1 SNHLY and CDR2 FYNNEI. Investigators sought sequencing depths of between 1 in 200,000 and 1 in 1 million T cells. Produced via immunoSEQ multiplex PCR; TCRdb's table is partial and in-frame only. The table has 150,000 to 200,000 clones, around nine tenths seen once; the top ten hold about 2.9%. The source was PBMCs, collected at disease progression, from a patient treated with ibrutinib. V usage is TRBV2 and J usage is TRBJ1-2; 7 bases map to TRBD1. The TCR was taken from a human donor with chronic lymphocytic leukemia. The CDR3 protein is CASSATGFDYGYTF. For the CDR3, the DNA is TGTGCCAGCAGTGCGACAGGGTTCGACTATGGCTACACCTTC. Full variable domain (remainder filled in from reference TRBV2 and TRBJ1-2): EPEVTQTPSHQVTQMGQEVILRCVPISNHLYFYWYRQILGQKVEFLVSFYNNEISEKSEIFDDQFSVERPDGSNFTLKIRSTKLEDSAMYFCASSATGFDYGYTFGSGTRLTVV.